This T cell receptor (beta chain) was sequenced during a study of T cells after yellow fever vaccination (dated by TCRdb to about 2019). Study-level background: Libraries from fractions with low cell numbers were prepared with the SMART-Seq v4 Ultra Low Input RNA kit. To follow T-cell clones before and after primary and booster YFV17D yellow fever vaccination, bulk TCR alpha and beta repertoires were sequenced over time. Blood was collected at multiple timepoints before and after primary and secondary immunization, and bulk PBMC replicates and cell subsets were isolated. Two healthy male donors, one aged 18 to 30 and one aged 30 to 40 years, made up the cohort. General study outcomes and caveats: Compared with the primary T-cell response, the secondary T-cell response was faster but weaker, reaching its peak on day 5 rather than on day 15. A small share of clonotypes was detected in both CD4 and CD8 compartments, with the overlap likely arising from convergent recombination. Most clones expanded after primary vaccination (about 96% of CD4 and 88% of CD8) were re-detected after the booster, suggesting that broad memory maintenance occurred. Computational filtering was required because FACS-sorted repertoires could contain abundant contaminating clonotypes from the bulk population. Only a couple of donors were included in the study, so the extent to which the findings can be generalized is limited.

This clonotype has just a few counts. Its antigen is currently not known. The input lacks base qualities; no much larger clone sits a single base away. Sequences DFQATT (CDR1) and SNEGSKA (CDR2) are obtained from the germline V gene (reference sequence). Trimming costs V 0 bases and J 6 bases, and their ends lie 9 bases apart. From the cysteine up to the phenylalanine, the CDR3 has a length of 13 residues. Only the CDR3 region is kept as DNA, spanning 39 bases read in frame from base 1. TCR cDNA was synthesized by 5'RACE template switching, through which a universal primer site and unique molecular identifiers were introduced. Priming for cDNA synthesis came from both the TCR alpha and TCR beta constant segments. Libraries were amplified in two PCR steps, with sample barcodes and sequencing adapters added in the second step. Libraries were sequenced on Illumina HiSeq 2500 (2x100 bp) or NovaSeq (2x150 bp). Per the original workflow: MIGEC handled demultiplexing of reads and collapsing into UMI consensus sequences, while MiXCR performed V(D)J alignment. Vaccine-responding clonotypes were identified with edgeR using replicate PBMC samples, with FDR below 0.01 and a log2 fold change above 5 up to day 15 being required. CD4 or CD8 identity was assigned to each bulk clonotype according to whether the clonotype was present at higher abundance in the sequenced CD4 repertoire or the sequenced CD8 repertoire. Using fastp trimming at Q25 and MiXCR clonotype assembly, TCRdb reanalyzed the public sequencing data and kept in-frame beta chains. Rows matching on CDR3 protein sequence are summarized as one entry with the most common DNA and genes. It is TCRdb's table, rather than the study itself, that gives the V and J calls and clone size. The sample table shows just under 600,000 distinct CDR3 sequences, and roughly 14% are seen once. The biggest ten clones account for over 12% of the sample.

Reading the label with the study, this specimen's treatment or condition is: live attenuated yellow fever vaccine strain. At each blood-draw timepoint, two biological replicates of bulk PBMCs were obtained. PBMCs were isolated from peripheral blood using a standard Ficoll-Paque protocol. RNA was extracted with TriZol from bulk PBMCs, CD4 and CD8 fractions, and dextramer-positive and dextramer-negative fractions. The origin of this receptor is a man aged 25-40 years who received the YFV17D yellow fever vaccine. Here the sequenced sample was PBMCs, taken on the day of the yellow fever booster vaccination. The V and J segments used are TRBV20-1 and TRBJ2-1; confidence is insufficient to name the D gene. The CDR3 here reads CSARDGPSNEQFF. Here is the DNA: TGCAGTGCTAGAGATGGGCCCAGCAATGAGCAGTTCTTC.